These 29 T cell receptor beta chains share one sample of origin, sequenced in a study of early T cells in non-severe SARS-CoV-2 infection. One entry per CDR3 protein, called by TCRdb with MiXCR from the 5' RACE reads. The repertoire holds roughly 35,000 distinct CDR3 sequences, with over 9% as singletons. The specimen sequenced was whole blood. These receptor sequences come from an adult who was a healthcare worker with PCR-confirmed SARS-CoV-2 infection or an uninfected control (not recorded which).

The rearrangement uses TRBV6-5 and TRBJ2-7; D is tentatively TRBD1 or TRBD2 (5 bases each). V shed 4 bases and J shed 3 bases, with 13 bases lying between them. This CDR3 has 14 residues. Germline CDR1 reads MNHEY; CDR2 reads SVGAGI. Here the CDR3 reads CASSFGTSRYEQYF. The CDR3 DNA follows: TGTGCCAGCAGTTTCGGGACCAGTCGCTACGAGCAGTACTTC.

In its sample, this clonotype was seen many times. The chain joins TRBV5-1 to TRBJ2-7; either TRBD1 or TRBD2 may fit D (6 bases each). The CDR3 totals 15 residues. The V and J ends lost 4 bases and 2 bases respectively, with 16 bases between them. The germline gives CDR1 SGHRS, CDR2 YFSETQ. The CDR3 nucleotides read TGCGCCAGCAGCAGGGGGGACGTAGGAGCCTACGAGCAGTACTTC. Translating gives CASSRGDVGAYEQYF.

The table lists this clonotype with a few counts. The genes are TRBV11-2 and TRBJ2-5; 9 bases map to TRBD1. CDR3 size: 15 residues. V gave up 1 base and J gave up 3 bases; unmatched junction bases: 3. The V gene's germline CDR1 is SGHAT and CDR2 FQNNGV. Here the CDR3 DNA reads TGTGCCAGCAGCTTAGGACAGGGGGGGGAAGAGACCCAGTACTTC. It codes for CASSLGQGGEETQYF.

In its sample, this clonotype was seen many times. The rearrangement joins TRBV6-5 to TRBJ2-7; 8 positions agree with TRBD2. The V and J ends lost 6 bases and 2 bases, in that order; junction bases with no gene match: 9. The CDR3 is made up of 15 amino acids. Germline loops: CDR1 MNHEY, CDR2 SVGAGI. The CDR3 loop reads CASRQSGGTAYEQYF. The CDR3 DNA is TGTGCCAGCAGGCAGAGCGGGGGTACAGCCTACGAGCAGTACTTC.

This clonotype showed up many times. CDR3 loop: CASSERGARGYTF. The CDR3 DNA is TGTGCCAGCAGTGAAAGAGGGGCCCGTGGCTACACCTTC. The rearrangement uses TRBV6-1 and TRBJ1-2, with D tentatively TRBD1 (5 bases). Germline CDR1 is MNHNS and CDR2 is SASEGT. Trimming took off 2 bases at V and 7 bases at J, with 11 bases between the two ends. The CDR3 spans 13 residues.

This clonotype was detected a few times. The V call is TRBV18, the J call TRBJ1-6, with a weak D call TRBD1 (6 bases). CDR1 KGHSH and CDR2 LQKENI come from the germline V gene. V shed 5 bases and J shed 4 bases, with 9 bases lying between them. The CDR3 runs to 14 residues. CDR3 in amino acids: CASSSQGYNSPLHF. The CDR3 DNA follows: TGTGCCAGCTCAAGCCAGGGGTATAATTCACCCCTCCACTTT. The full variable domain, rest sourced from reference TRBV18 and TRBJ1-6, is NAGVMQNPRHLVRRRGQEARLRCSPMKGHSHVYWYRQLPEEGLKFMVYLQKENIIDESGMPKERFSAEFPKEGPSILRIQQVVRGDSAAYFCASSSQGYNSPLHFGNGTRLTVT.

This clonotype was seen ten or more times. The chain recombines TRBV7-2 with TRBJ2-3; 9 bases line up with TRBD2. Germline V gene lookup returns CDR1 SGHTA and CDR2 FQGNSA. This CDR3 has 18 amino acids. J was trimmed by 3 bases and V by 1 base; bases with no gene match: 11. DNA of the CDR3: TGTGCCAGCAGCTTAGTAGGTGGCGGGGGGGCCAGGACAGATACGCAGTATTTT. Translating gives CASSLVGGGGARTDTQYF.

There are a few counts of this clonotype. V and J are TRBV20-1 and TRBJ2-1; 10 bases match TRBD2. CDR1 and CDR2 from the germline V gene are DFQATT and SNEGSKA (reference sequence). The V and J ends lost 1 base and 6 bases, in that order; junction bases with no gene match: 6. CDR3 size: 15 residues. This chain's CDR3 is CSARVPSGGFNEQFF. The CDR3 DNA follows: TGCAGTGCTAGAGTCCCTAGCGGGGGTTTCAATGAGCAGTTCTTC.

The V gene is TRBV6-5, the J gene TRBJ2-7, with D hard to call. Trimming took off 5 bases at V and 4 bases at J, with 24 bases between the two ends. The germline CDR1 and CDR2 sequences are MNHEY and SVGAGI. The CDR3 is made up of 17 amino acids. The CDR3 is CASSKGFGPSLSYEQYF. CDR3 in DNA: TGTGCCAGCAGTAAGGGCTTCGGGCCGAGTCTATCTTACGAGCAGTACTTC.

This clonotype was seen ten or more times. The chain is built from TRBV15 and TRBJ2-1, with TRBD1 matching 7 bases. The V gene's germline CDR1 is LNHNV and CDR2 YYDKDF (reference sequence). V trimming: 3 bases; J trimming: 5 bases; junction bases outside the gene matches: 10. This CDR3 is built from 16 residues. The CDR3 sequence is CATSSRGQTQDNEQFF. DNA of the CDR3: TGTGCCACCAGCAGCCGGGGACAGACTCAAGACAATGAGCAGTTCTTC.

This clonotype was recorded at least ten times. The rearrangement uses TRBV5-6 and TRBJ2-2; D perhaps matches TRBD1 (5 bases). Deletions cut 2 bases from V and 1 base from J, with 9 bases between. The CDR3 consists of 15 residues. CDR1 is SGHDT and CDR2 is YYEEEE in the germline V gene. The CDR3 nucleotides are TGTGCCAGCAGCTTCAGACAGAAGAACACCGGGGAGCTGTTTTTT. It codes for CASSFRQKNTGELFF.

This clonotype was recorded at least ten times. The rearrangement links TRBV10-3 to TRBJ1-1; 8 bases are shared with TRBD1. V gave up 0 bases and J gave up 8 bases; unmatched junction bases: 2. Germline-derived CDR1 and CDR2 are ENHRY and SYGVKD. CDR3 size: 13 residues. The CDR3 protein is CAISESGQGEAFF. The CDR3 nucleotides read TGTGCCATCAGTGAGTCAGGACAGGGAGAAGCTTTCTTT.

This clonotype was detected many times. The V and J genes are TRBV6-1 and TRBJ2-3; 9 bases agree with TRBD1. Trimming took 7 bases from V and 3 from J; bases not matched to a gene: 8. The CDR3 consists of 15 residues. The germline CDR1 and CDR2 sequences are MNHNS and SASEGT. CDR3 region: CASTPRGTGTDTQYF. CDR3 DNA sequence: TGTGCCAGCACTCCCCGAGGGACAGGGACAGATACGCAGTATTTT.

This clonotype has ten or more counts. The chain couples TRBV5-1 to TRBJ2-1; 9 positions agree with TRBD2. Germline lookup yields CDR1 SGHRS and CDR2 YFSETQ. This CDR3 spans 17 amino acids. Trimming removed 2 bases from V and 4 bases from J; junction bases left unmatched: 10. The CDR3 nucleotides read TGCGCCAGCAGCTTTGCATATAGCGGGGGATCGTACAATGAGCAGTTCTTC. Translation gives CASSFAYSGGSYNEQFF.

There are a few counts of this clonotype. The chain has TRBV27 and TRBJ2-1, with D perhaps matching TRBD1 or TRBD2 (5 bases each). Trimming took off 5 bases at V and 7 bases at J, with 9 bases between the two ends. Germline values: CDR1 MNHEY, CDR2 SMNVEV (reference sequence). This CDR3 is built from 12 residues. The CDR3 sequence is CASSRGVNEQFF. CDR3 coding DNA: TGTGCCAGCAGTAGAGGGGTAAATGAGCAGTTCTTC.

This clonotype was counted ten times or more. This chain uses TRBV5-6 with TRBJ2-5; no firm D call. V was trimmed by 0 bases and J by 4 bases, leaving 7 bases between them. Germline assignment: CDR1 SGHDT and CDR2 YYEEEE. The CDR3 contains 13 residues. The CDR3 sequence: CASSLEDRETQYF. CDR3 in DNA: TGTGCCAGCAGCTTGGAGGATAGAGAGACCCAGTACTTC.

This clonotype was seen ten or more times. For the CDR3, the DNA is TGTGCCAGCAGCACTGGACAGGGGGCGGACTATGGCTACACCTTC. Residues: CASSTGQGADYGYTF. The rearrangement joins TRBV9 to TRBJ1-2; TRBD1 agrees at 11 bases. Losses at the gene ends were 4 bases for V and 3 bases for J; bases not matched to a gene: 5. Germline V lookup: CDR1 SGDLS, CDR2 YYNGEE. The CDR3 has 15 amino acids.

This clonotype was detected ten times or more. The chain combines TRBV9 with TRBJ2-5; maybe TRBD2 (5 bases). The V gene lost 3 bases and the J gene lost 1 base, with 7 bases spanning the gap. Germline V lookup: CDR1 SGDLS, CDR2 YYNGEE. This CDR3 has 13 residues. The CDR3 coding sequence is TGTGCCAGCAGCGCCACTAGCCAAGAGACCCAGTACTTC. Translated, it gives CASSATSQETQYF.

The sample holds many counts of this clonotype. The J gene is TRBJ2-3, the V gene TRBV20-1; 13 bases are shared with TRBD2. V gave up 3 bases and J gave up 0 bases; unmatched junction bases: 3. CDR1 is DFQATT and CDR2 is SNEGSKA in the germline V gene (reference sequence). This CDR3 comprises 16 residues. The CDR3 nucleotides are TGCAGTGCTAGTAGACTAGCGGGGGGAAGCACAGATACGCAGTATTTT. It translates to CSASRLAGGSTDTQYF.

The chain carries TRBV7-9 and TRBJ1-5; D is unclear. Trimming left V 5 bases short and J 2 bases short, with 13 bases between. Germline CDR1 and CDR2: SEHNR and FQNEAQ (reference sequence). The CDR3 spans 15 residues. CDR3: CASSPGELGNQPQHF. CDR3 sequence (DNA): TGTGCCAGCAGCCCCGGGGAGCTTGGCAATCAGCCCCAGCATTTT.

A few counts support this clonotype. The chain links TRBV6-5 to TRBJ2-2, with D tentatively TRBD2 (5 bases). The CDR3 covers 14 residues. V was clipped by 7 bases and J by 7 bases, with 16 bases between them. CDR1 is MNHEY and CDR2 is SVGAGI in the germline V gene. DNA of the CDR3: TGTGCCAGCAAGGGTCGGGGTCTCGGCGGGGAGCTGTTTTTT. Amino acid sequence: CASKGRGLGGELFF.

This clonotype has a count of ten or more. The V gene is TRBV11-2, the J gene TRBJ1-2; 7 bases align to TRBD1. J gave up 4 bases and V 4 bases, and 18 bases lay outside the gene matches. CDR3 size: 18 residues. Germline V CDR1 and CDR2: SGHAT, FQNNGV. CDR3 region: CASSSLEGARRNGYGYTF. The CDR3, as DNA: TGTGCCAGCAGCTCCCTCGAGGGGGCGCGTCGGAATGGCTATGGCTACACCTTC.

This clonotype has only a few counts. The V call is TRBV2, the J call TRBJ2-7, with TRBD1 matching 11 bases. The V gene's germline CDR1 is SNHLY and CDR2 FYNNEI. CDR3 size: 15 residues. The CDR3 is CATSGTGGLDYEQYF. The DNA for the CDR3 is TGTGCGACCTCCGGGACAGGGGGGTTGGACTACGAGCAGTACTTC.

In the case of this clonotype: Given a much more abundant clone one base away, this may be a read error. This rearrangement joins TRBV7-3 to TRBJ1-4; TRBD1 is a possible D gene (5 bases). The germline V gene has CDR1 SGHTA and CDR2 FQGTGA. The CDR3 spans 15 residues. CDR3 in amino acids: CASSLFRDTNEKLVF. DNA of the CDR3: TGTGCCAGCAGCTTATTCAGGGATACTAATGAAAAACTGGTTTTT.

The J gene is TRBJ1-1, the V gene TRBV25-1; unclear D gene. The germline CDR1 and CDR2 sequences are MGHDK and SYGVNS. The V end was cut by 3 bases, the J end by 1 base, with 9 bases between. CDR3 length: 14 residues. The CDR3 nucleotides read TGTGCCAGCAGTGAGATCGGACGGAACACTGAAGCTTTCTTT. This gives the protein CASSEIGRNTEAFF.

This clonotype was recorded a few times. The chain is built from TRBV12-5 and TRBJ1-1; D gene ambiguous. The length of the CDR3 is 12 residues. The germline V gene encodes CDR1 LGHNT and CDR2 FRNRAP. V was shortened by 1 base and J by 8 bases, with 8 bases between the two germline ends. The DNA for the CDR3 is TGTGCTAGTGGTTTGGAAAACCGCGAAGCTTTCTTT. Translation: CASGLENREAFF. The full variable domain, in which reference TRBV12-5 and TRBJ1-1 provide the parts outside the CDR3, is DARVTQTPRHKVTEMGQEVTMRCQPILGHNTVFWYRQTMMQGLELLAYFRNRAPLDDSGMPKDRFSAEMPDATLATLKIQPSEPRDSAVYFCASGLENREAFFGQGTRLTVV.

There are many counts of this clonotype. This sequence joins TRBV7-8 and TRBJ2-7, with TRBD2 matching 8 bases. There are 15 residues in the CDR3. Germline V gene data show CDR1 as SGHVS and CDR2 as FQNEAQ. The ends lost 0 bases at V and 4 bases at J; junction bases unmatched: 5. DNA of the CDR3: TGTGCCAGCAGCTTAGCGGCGGGGGGCCCTTACGAGCAGTACTTC. Residues: CASSLAAGGPYEQYF. The entire variable domain, with the rest obtained from reference TRBV7-8 and TRBJ2-7, is as follows: GAGVSQSPRYKVAKRGQDVALRCDPISGHVSLFWYQQALGQGPEFLTYFQNEAQLDKSGLPSDRFFAERPEGSVSTLKIQRTQQEDSAVYLCASSLAAGGPYEQYFGPGTRLTVT.

This clonotype was recorded many times. The chain has TRBV20-1 and TRBJ1-3; the match to TRBD1 covers 8 bases. This CDR3 contains 14 residues. The germline gives CDR1 DFQATT, CDR2 SNEGSKA (reference sequence). J gave up 7 bases and V 0 bases, and 5 bases lay outside the gene matches. The CDR3 region is CSARDRTGWNTIYF. As DNA, the CDR3 is TGCAGTGCTAGAGACCGGACAGGGTGGAACACCATATATTTT.

For the CDR3, the DNA is TGTGCCAGCAGTGTTGGGCCGCCAGATACGCAGTATTTT. Residues: CASSVGPPDTQYF. The V and J genes are TRBV6-1 and TRBJ2-3; D call uncertain. Germline V gene lookup returns CDR1 MNHNS and CDR2 SASEGT. CDR3 size: 13 residues. V lost 4 bases and J lost 4, with 9 bases in between.